Detailed here is one TCR beta chain. Its target is unknown. One end of the junction varies from germline; a read error may be responsible. The source of the sample is a study of cytomegalovirus exposure and HLA in healthy donors. Study in general: Findings of an earlier analysis included some 110 million unique TCR beta sequences from 180 million or so T cells. Findings and limits, study-wide: Earlier analysis looked at TCR beta V segments, and most were productive about 87% or about 30% of the time.

There are 11 residues in the CDR3. CDR1 and CDR2 from the germline V gene are SNHLY and FYNNEI. 13 Jbeta primers and 60 Vbeta primers were used for the PCR. The repertoire was sequenced with immunoSEQ multiplex PCR; TCRdb's copy has only in-frame clones and lacks some. The sample lists about 220,000 clones; 82% were seen once. Sequencing was carried out using PBMCs. The source of this sequence is a man aged 35 to 55 in good health and CMV-seropositive. The genes are TRBV2 and TRBJ2-7; 9 nucleotides line up with TRBD1. The CDR3 nucleotides are TGTGCCAGCAGTTTGCTGGGACAGGGAGCCTTC. Its translation: CASSLLGQGAF.